This TCR beta chain is from a study of T cell responses to AZD1222 COVID-19 vaccine. The table came from immunoSEQ multiplex PCR; TCRdb's copy has only in-frame clones and leaves some out. The data show around 88,000 clones, nearly 90% seen once. Study conclusions and caveats: Nearly half of unique spike-specific TCRs reportedly avoided B.1.351 and B.1.1.7 mutated regions. Elevations in Spike-specific TCR breadth and depth followed administration of two AZD1222 doses. Females outnumbered males among donors, who were mostly white British; clonal diversity was possibly underestimated.

The CDR3 runs to 13 residues. Germline CDR1 reads SGHDN; CDR2 reads FVKESK. Points on this clone: Its antigen is unknown. Relative to the germline gene, one junction end is altered; a read error may explain this.

The TCR originated in an adult in good health. Sequenced here: peripheral blood, sampled on day 0 of MenACWY control vaccination. V gene TRBV14 combines with J gene TRBJ1-2; D call uncertain. The DNA for the CDR3 is TGTGCCAGCAGCCAAGGACGCGTTGGTTCTATCGCCTTC. The encoded protein is CASSQGRVGSIAF.